The entry that follows covers one T cell receptor (beta chain) sequence. What it binds is unknown. The sample is drawn from a study of cytomegalovirus exposure and HLA in healthy donors. This PCR relied on a set of 60 Vbeta primers and 13 Jbeta primers. Per the original data handling: The authors later counted 70 million to 85 million unique TCR beta chains, 8.5 million to 13 million of them shared. Generated by immunoSEQ multiplex PCR, the TCRdb table keeps only in-frame clones and is missing some. Clone size and the V and J calls come from that table; the DNA yielded D and trimming. The sample contains about 160,000 clones, about 75% of which appear only once. General study findings and limits: It was assumed in the presence/absence analyses that sequencing depth was roughly uniform across donors.

The sequenced sample consisted of PBMCs. The origin of this receptor is a female donor in good health and CMV-seronegative.

CDR3 protein: CSVGGVYLKQGYTGELFF. CDR3 in DNA: TGCAGCGTTGGGGGTGTGTACCTCAAACAGGGCTACACCGGGGAGCTGTTTTTT. The J gene is TRBJ2-2, the V gene TRBV29-1; D is possibly TRBD1 (6 bases). Trimming left V 4 bases short and J 3 bases short, with 24 bases between. Germline CDR1 and CDR2: SQVTM and ANQGSEA. The CDR3 length is 18 residues.